This T cell receptor (beta chain) was recovered during a study of T cell repertoires in cytomegalovirus infection. Study information: Based on public TCR beta signatures, there were indications of CMV infection and of a matching HLA type.

Whole-study results and caveats: What dominated the ex vivo response were HLA-C-restricted CMV-specific TCR beta clonotypes.

The CDR3 loop spans 13 amino acids. V was shortened by 7 bases and J by 5 bases, with 15 bases between the two germline ends. Germline CDR1 is MDHEN and CDR2 is SYDVKM. In the case of this clonotype: No antigen is known for it.

TCRdb ran MiXCR on the reads and lists one entry per CDR3 protein. The sample has fewer than 300,000 distinct CDR3 sequences, roughly 25% seen once. This chain uses TRBV28 with TRBJ2-7, with D tentatively TRBD2 (5 bases). The sequence was collected from a human donor in good health (CMV status not recorded). Some clones in this sample may be carry-over from other donors' samples. What was sequenced was PBMCs. CDR3 sequence: CASNRGWENEQYF. CDR3 DNA sequence: TGTGCCAGCAACCGGGGTTGGGAGAACGAGCAGTACTTC.